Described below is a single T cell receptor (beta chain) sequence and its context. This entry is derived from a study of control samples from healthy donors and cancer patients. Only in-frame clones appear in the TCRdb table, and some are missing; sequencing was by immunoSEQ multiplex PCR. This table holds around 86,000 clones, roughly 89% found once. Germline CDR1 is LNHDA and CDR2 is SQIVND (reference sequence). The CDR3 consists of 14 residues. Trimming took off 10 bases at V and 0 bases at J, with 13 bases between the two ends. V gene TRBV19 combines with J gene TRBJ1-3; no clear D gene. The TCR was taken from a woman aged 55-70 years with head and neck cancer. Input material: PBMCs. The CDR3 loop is CATYEGNSGNTIYF. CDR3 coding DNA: TGTGCCACATATGAGGGAAACTCTGGAAACACCATATATTTT.